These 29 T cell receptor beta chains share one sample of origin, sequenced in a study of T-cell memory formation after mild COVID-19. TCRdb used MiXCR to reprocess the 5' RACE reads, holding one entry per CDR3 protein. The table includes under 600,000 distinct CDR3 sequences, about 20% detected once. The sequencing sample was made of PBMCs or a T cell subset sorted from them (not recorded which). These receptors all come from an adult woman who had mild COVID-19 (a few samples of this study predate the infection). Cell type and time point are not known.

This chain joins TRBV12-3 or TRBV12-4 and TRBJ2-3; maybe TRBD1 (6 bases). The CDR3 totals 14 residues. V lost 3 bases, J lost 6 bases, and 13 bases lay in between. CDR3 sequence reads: CASSLRGGEDTQYF. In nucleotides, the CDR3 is TGTGCCAGCAGTTTGAGAGGGGGTGAGGATACGCAGTATTTT.

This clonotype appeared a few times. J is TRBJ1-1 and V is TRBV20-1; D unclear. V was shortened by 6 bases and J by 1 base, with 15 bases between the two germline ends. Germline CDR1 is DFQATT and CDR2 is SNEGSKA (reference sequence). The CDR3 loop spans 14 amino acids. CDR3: CSARDMGRNTEAFF. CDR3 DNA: TGCAGTGCCCGAGACATGGGGAGGAACACTGAAGCTTTCTTT.

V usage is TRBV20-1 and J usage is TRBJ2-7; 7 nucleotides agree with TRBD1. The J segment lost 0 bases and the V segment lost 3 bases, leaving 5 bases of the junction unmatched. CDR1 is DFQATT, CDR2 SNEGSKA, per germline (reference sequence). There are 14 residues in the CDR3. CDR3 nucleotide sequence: TGCAGTGCTAGCTTACAGGGGTCCTCCTACGAGCAGTACTTC. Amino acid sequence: CSASLQGSSYEQYF.

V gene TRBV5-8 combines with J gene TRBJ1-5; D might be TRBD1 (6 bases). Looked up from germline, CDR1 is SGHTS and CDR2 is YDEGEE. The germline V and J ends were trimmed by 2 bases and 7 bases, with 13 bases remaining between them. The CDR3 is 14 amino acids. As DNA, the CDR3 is TGTGCCAGCAGCTTAGGGGGATTTGGACAGCCCCAGCATTTT. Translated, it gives CASSLGGFGQPQHF. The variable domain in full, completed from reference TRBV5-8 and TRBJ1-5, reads EAGVTQSPTHLIKTRGQQATLRCSPISGHTSVYWYQQALGLGLQFLLWYDEGEERNRGNFPPRFSGRQFPNYSSELNVNALELEDSALYLCASSLGGFGQPQHFGDGTRLSIL.

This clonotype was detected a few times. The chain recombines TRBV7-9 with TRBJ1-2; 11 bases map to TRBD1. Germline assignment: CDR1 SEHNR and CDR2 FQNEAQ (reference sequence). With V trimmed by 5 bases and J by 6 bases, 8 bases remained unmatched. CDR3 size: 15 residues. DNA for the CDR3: TGTGCCAGCAGCCCCGGACAGGGGGCAAGCGATGGCTACACCTTC. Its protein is CASSPGQGASDGYTF. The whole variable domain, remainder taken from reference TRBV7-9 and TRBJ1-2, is DTGVSQNPRHKITKRGQNVTFRCDPISEHNRLYWYRQTLGQGPEFLTYFQNEAQLEKSRLLSDRFSAERPKGSFSTLEIQRTEQGDSAMYLCASSPGQGASDGYTFGSGTRLTVV.

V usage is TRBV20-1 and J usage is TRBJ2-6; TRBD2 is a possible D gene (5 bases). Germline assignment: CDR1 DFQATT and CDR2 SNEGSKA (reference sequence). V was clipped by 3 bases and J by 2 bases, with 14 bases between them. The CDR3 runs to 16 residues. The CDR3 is CSARGAGGPGANVLTF. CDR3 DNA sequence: TGCAGTGCTAGGGGAGCTGGCGGGCCTGGGGCCAACGTCCTGACTTTC.

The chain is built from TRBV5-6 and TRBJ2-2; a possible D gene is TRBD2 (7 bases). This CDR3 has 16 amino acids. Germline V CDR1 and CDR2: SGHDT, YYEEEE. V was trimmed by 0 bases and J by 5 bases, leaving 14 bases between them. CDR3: CASSLVPAGATGELFF. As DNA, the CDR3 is TGTGCCAGCAGCTTGGTTCCCGCGGGGGCTACCGGGGAGCTGTTTTTT. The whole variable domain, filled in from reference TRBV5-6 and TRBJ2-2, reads DAGVTQSPTHLIKTRGQQVTLRCSPKSGHDTVSWYQQALGQGPQFIFQYYEEEERQRGNFPDRFSGHQFPNYSSELNVNALLLGDSALYLCASSLVPAGATGELFFGEGSRLTVL.

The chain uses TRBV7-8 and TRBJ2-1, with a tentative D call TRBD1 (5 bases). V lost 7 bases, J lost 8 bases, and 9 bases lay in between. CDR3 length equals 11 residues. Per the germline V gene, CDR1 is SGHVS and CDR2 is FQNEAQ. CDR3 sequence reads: CASKGWYEQFF. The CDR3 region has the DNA TGTGCCAGCAAGGGGTGGTATGAGCAGTTCTTC.

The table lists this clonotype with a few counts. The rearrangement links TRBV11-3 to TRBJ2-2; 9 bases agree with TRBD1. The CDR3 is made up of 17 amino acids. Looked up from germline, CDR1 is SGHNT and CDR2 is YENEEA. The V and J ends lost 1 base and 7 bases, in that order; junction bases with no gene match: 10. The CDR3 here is CASSLVPGQGLIGELFF. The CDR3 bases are TGTGCCAGCAGCTTAGTACCGGGACAGGGTCTTATCGGGGAGCTGTTTTTT.

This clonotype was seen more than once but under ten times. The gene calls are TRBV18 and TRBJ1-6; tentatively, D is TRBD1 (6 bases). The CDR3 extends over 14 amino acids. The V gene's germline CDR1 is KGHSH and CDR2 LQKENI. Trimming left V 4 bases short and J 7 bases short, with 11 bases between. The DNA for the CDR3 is TGTGCCAGCTCACGGGGAGGGGGGAATTCACCCCTCCACTTT. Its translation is CASSRGGGNSPLHF.

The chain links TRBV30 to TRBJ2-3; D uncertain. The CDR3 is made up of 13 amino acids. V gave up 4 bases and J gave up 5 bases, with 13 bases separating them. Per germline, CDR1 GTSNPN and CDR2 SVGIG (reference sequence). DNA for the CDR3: TGTGCCTGGACGAACCTGGGCGGAGATACGCAGTATTTT. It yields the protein CAWTNLGGDTQYF.

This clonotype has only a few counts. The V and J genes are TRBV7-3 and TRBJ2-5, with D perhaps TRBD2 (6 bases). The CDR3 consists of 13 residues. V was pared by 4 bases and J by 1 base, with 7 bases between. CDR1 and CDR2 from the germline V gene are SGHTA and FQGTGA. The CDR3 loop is CASSWGVQETQYF. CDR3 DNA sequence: TGTGCCAGCAGCTGGGGGGTCCAAGAGACCCAGTACTTC. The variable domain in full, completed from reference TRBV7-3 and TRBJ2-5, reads GAGVSQTPSNKVTEKGKYVELRCDPISGHTALYWYRQSLGQGPEFLIYFQGTGAADDSGLPNDRFFAVRPEGSVSTLKIQRTERGDSAVYLCASSWGVQETQYFGPGTRLLVL.

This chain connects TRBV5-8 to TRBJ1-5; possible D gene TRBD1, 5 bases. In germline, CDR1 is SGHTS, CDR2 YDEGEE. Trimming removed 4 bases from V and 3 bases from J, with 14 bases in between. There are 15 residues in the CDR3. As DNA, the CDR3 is TGTGCCAGCAGCCCAACCGTGACAGTCAATCAGCCCCAGCATTTT. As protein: CASSPTVTVNQPQHF.

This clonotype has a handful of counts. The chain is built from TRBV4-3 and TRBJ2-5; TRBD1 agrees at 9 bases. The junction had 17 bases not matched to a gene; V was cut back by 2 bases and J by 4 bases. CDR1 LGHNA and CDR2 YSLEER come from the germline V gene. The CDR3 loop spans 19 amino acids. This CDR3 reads CASSQIWVQPGQGRETQYF. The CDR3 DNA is TGCGCCAGCAGCCAAATTTGGGTCCAACCGGGACAGGGTCGAGAGACCCAGTACTTC.

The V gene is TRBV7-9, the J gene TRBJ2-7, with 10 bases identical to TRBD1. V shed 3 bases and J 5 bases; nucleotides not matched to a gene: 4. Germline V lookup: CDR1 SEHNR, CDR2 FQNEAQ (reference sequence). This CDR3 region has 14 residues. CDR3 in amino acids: CASSFGTGEDEQYF. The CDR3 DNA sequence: TGTGCCAGCAGCTTCGGGACAGGGGAGGACGAGCAGTACTTC. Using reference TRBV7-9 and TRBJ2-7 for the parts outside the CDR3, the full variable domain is DTGVSQNPRHKITKRGQNVTFRCDPISEHNRLYWYRQTLGQGPEFLTYFQNEAQLEKSRLLSDRFSAERPKGSFSTLEIQRTEQGDSAMYLCASSFGTGEDEQYFGPGTRLTVT.

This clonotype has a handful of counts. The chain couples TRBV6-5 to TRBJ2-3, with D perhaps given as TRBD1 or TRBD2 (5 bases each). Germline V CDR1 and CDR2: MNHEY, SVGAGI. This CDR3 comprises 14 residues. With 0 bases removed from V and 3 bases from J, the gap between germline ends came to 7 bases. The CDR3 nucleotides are TGTGCCAGCAGTTACTCGGGACGAACAGATACGCAGTATTTT. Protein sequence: CASSYSGRTDTQYF.

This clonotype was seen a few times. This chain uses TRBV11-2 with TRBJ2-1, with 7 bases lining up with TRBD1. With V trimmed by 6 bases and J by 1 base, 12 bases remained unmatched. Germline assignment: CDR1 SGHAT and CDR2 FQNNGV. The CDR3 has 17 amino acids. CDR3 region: CASSRDRVGGSYNEQFF. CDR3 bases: TGTGCCAGCAGTCGAGACAGGGTCGGCGGGTCCTACAATGAGCAGTTCTTC.

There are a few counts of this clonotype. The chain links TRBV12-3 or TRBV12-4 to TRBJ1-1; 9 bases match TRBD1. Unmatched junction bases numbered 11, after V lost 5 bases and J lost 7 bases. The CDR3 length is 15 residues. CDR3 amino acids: CASSLQGARINEAFF. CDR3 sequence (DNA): TGTGCCAGCAGTCTACAGGGGGCGCGAATCAATGAAGCTTTCTTT.

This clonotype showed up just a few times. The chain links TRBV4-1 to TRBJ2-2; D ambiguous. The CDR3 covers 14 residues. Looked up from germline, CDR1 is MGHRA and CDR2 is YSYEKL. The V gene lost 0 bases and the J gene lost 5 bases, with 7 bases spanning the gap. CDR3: CASSQDRLTGELFF. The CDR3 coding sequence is TGCGCCAGCAGCCAAGATCGGCTAACCGGGGAGCTGTTTTTT.

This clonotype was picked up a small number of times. In nucleotides, the CDR3 is TGTGCCTGGAGTCCCCGGACTAGCGGTACAGATACGCAGTATTTT. The encoded protein is CAWSPRTSGTDTQYF. The V gene is TRBV30, the J gene TRBJ2-3; 10 bases are shared with TRBD2. CDR1 is GTSNPN, CDR2 SVGIG, per germline (reference sequence). The CDR3 totals 15 residues. The ends lost 2 bases at V and 3 bases at J; junction bases unmatched: 5.

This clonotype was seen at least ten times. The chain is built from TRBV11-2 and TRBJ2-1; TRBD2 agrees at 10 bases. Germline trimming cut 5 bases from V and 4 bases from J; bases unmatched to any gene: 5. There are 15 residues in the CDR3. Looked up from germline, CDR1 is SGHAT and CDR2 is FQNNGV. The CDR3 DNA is TGTGCCAGCAGCCAGACTAGCGGGCCGTACAATGAGCAGTTCTTC. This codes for CASSQTSGPYNEQFF.

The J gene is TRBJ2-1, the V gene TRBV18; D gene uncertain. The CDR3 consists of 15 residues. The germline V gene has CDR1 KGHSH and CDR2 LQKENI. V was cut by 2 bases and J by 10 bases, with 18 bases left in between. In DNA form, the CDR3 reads TGTGCCAGCTCACCAGATTTATTAGGAATAAAGGAGCAGTTCTTC. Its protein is CASSPDLLGIKEQFF.

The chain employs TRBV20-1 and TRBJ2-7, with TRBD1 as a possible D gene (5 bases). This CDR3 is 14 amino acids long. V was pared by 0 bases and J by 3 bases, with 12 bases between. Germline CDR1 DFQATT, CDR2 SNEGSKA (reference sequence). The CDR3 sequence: CSARDTTVGYEQYF. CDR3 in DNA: TGCAGTGCTAGAGATACGACAGTCGGCTACGAGCAGTACTTC.

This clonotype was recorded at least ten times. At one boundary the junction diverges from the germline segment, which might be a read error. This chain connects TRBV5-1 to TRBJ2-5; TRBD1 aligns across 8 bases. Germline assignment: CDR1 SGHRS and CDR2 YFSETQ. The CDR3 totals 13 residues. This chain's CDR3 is CASSSGGGETQYF. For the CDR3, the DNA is TGTGCCAGCAGCTCAGGGGGCGGAGAGACCCAGTACTTC. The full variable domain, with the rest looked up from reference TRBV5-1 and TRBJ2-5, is KAGVTQTPRYLIKTRGQQVTLSCSPISGHRSVSWYQQTPGQGLQFLFEYFSETQRNKGNFPGRFSGRQFSNSRSEMNVSTLELGDSALYLCASSSGGGETQYFGPGTRLLVL.

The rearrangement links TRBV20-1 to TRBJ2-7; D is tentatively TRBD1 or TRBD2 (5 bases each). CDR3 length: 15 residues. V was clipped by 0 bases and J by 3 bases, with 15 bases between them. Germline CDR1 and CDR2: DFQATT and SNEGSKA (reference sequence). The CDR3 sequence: CSARDTGPTIYEQYF. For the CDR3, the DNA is TGCAGTGCTAGAGATACGGGACCGACCATCTACGAGCAGTACTTC.

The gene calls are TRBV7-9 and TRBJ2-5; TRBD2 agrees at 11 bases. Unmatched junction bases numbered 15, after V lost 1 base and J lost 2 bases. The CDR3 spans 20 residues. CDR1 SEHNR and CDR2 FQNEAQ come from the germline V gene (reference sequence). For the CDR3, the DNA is TGTGCCAGCAGCTTAGGAAAAGGGCTAGCGGGAGGCCGAACTCAAGAGACCCAGTACTTC. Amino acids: CASSLGKGLAGGRTQETQYF.

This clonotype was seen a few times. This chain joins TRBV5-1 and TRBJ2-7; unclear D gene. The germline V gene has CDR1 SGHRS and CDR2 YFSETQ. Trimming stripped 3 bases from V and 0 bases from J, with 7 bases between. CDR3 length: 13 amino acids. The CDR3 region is CASSSQISYEQYF. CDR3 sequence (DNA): TGCGCCAGCAGCTCCCAGATCTCCTACGAGCAGTACTTC.

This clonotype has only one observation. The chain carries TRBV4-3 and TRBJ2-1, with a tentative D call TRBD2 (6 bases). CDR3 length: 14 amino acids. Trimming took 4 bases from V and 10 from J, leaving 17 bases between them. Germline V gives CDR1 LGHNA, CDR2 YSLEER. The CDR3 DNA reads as TGCGCCAGCAGCCCCTGGTTTGCGGGAAACGAGCAGTTCTTC. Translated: CASSPWFAGNEQFF.

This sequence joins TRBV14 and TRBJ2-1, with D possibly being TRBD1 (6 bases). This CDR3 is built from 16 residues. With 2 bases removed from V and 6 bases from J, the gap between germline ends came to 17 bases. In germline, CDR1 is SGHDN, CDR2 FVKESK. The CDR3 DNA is TGTGCCAGCAGCCAAACCCGGGACATAGCTTCCAATGAGCAGTTCTTC. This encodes CASSQTRDIASNEQFF.